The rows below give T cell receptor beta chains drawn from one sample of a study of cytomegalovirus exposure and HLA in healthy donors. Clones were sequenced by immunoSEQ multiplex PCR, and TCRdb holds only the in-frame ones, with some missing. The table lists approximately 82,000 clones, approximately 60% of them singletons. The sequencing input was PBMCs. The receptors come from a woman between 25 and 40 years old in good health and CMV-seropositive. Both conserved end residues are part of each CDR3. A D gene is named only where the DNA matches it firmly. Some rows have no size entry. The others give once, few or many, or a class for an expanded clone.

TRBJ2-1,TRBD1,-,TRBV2,TGTGCCAGCAGTGCACAAGCACAGGGGCGGTCCAATGAGCAGTTCTTC,CASSAQAQGRSNEQFF
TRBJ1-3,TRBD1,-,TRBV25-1,TGTGCCAGCAGGGGGACAGGGGACGGAAGCACCATATATTTT,CASRGTGDGSTIYF
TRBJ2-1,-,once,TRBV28,TGTGCCAGCAGGCCCCGGACTCCATTTTACAATGAGCAGTTCTTC,CASRPRTPFYNEQFF
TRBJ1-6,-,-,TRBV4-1,TGCGCCAGCAGCCAAGATGGCGGGGTAGGCTCTTCACCCCTCCACTTT,CASSQDGGVGSSPLHF
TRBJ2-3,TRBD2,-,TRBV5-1,TGCGCCAGCAGCTTGGCCATAGGGCTAGCGGGGAGCACAGATACGCAGTATTTT,CASSLAIGLAGSTDTQYF
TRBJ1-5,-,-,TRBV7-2,TGTGCCAGCAGCCCAGCGGGTGATCAGCCCCAGCATTTT,CASSPAGDQPQHF
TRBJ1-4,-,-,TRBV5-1,TGCGCCAGCAGCTTGGCCGGGGGAGGAGAAAAACTGTTTTTT,CASSLAGGGEKLFF
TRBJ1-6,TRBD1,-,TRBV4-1,TGCGCCAGCAGCCGGGGGGACAGGCTTGTCCGTGATAATTCACCCCTCCACTTT,CASSRGDRLVRDNSPLHF
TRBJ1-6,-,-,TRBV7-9,TGTGCCAGCAGCTTAGTATCCGGGAACCCGTCACCCCTCCACTTT,CASSLVSGNPSPLHF
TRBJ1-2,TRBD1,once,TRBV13,TGTGCCAGCAGCTTAGGATCAGGGGGGTATGGCTACACCTTC,CASSLGSGGYGYTF
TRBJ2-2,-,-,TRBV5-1,TGCGCCAGCAGCTTGCAGACCCCAGGAACCGGGGAGCTGTTTTTT,CASSLQTPGTGELFF
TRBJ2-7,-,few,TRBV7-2,TGTGCCAGCAGCCGCGCGGGGGCTAGCGGCTCCTACGAGCAGTACTTC,CASSRAGASGSYEQYF
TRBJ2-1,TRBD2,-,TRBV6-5,TGTGCCAGCAGTTTTAGCGGGGGAAATGAGCAGTTCTTC,CASSFSGGNEQFF
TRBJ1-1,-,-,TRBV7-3,TGTGCCAGCAGCGGGGGGTCGGAGGGCCCTGAAGCTTTCTTT,CASSGGSEGPEAFF
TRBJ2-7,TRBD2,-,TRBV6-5,TGTGCCAGCAGTACGAGGGGACTAACCTACGAGCAGTACTTC,CASSTRGLTYEQYF
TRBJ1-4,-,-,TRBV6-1,TGTGCCAGCAGTGGCCGACAGGAGAAAAGCGAAAAACTGTTTTTT,CASSGRQEKSEKLFF
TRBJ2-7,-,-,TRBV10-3,TGTGCCATCAGTGATAACTACGGGCAGTACTTC,CAISDNYGQYF
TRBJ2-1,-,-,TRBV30,TGTGCAATTAGCTCCTACAATGAGCAGTTCTTC,CAISSYNEQFF
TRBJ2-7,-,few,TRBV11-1,TGTGCCAGCAGCAATCCGGGTGTGGGCGAGCAGTACTTC,CASSNPGVGEQYF
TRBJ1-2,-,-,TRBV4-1,TGCGCCAGCAGCCAAAGACTGGCCTATGGCTACACCTTC,CASSQRLAYGYTF
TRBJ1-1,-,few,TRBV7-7,TGTGCTAGCAGCTCCACACCGAACACTGAAGCTTTCTTT,CASSSTPNTEAFF
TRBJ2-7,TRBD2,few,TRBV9,TGTGCCAGCAGCGTCAGCGGGGGGTCAACCTACGAGCAGTACTTC,CASSVSGGSTYEQYF
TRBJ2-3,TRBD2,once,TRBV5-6,TGTGCCAGCAGCTTGGTCCTTAGCGGGGACACAGATACGCAGTATTTT,CASSLVLSGDTDTQYF
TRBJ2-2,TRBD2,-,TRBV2,TGTGCCAGCAGTGGACTAGCGGCGAACACCGGGGAGCTGTTTTTT,CASSGLAANTGELFF
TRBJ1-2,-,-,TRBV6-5,TGTGCCAGCAGTTACAGACTCTCCCCAAAACGTGGCTACACCTTC,CASSYRLSPKRGYTF
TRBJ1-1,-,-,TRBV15,TGTGCCACCAGCAGAGACAGGAACACTGAAGCTTTCTTT,CATSRDRNTEAFF
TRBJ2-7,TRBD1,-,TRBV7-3,TGTTCCAGCAGGACAGGGGCCTACGAGCAGTACTTC,CSSRTGAYEQYF
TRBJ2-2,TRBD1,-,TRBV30,TGTGCCTGGAACCCGGGACAGGGAATGGCCGGGGAGCTGTTTTTT,CAWNPGQGMAGELFF
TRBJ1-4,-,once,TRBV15,TGTGCCACCAGCCCGGCCTATGGCAGGGTGGGTGAAAAACTGTTTTTT,CATSPAYGRVGEKLFF
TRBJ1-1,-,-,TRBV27,TGTGCCAGCAGTTACAGGATAATGAACACTGAAGCTTTCTTT,CASSYRIMNTEAFF
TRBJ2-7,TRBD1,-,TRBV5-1,TGCGCCAGCAGTACAGGGGGATTTAGGGAGCAGTACTTC,CASSTGGFREQYF
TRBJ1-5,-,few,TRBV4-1,TGCGCCAGCAGCCAAGATCGGGATCAGCCCCAGCATTTT,CASSQDRDQPQHF
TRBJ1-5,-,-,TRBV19,TGTGCCAGTAGTATCTTGGCAGGGCTCGCATATAGCAATCAGCCCCAGCATTTT,CASSILAGLAYSNQPQHF
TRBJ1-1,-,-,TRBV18,TGTGCCAGCTCACCTATACCAGTGAACACTGAAGCTTTCTTT,CASSPIPVNTEAFF
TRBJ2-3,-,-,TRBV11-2,TGTGCCAGCAGCTTGGGGACTTTCACAGATACGCAGTATTTT,CASSLGTFTDTQYF
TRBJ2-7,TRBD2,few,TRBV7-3,TGTGCCAGCAGCAGGGGGGGCGGGAGGGAGCAGTACTTC,CASSRGGGREQYF
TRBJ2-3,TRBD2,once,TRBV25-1,TGTGCCAGCAGTGGTAGCACTAGCGGGGGGAGCACAGATACGCAGTATTTT,CASSGSTSGGSTDTQYF
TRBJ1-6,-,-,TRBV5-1,TGCGCCAGCAGCTTCACAGGGACGAATTCACCCCTCCACTTT,CASSFTGTNSPLHF
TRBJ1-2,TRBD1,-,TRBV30,TGTGCCTGGCCCCAGGGGGTGCATGGCTACACCTTC,CAWPQGVHGYTF
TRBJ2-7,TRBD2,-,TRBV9,TGTGCCAGCAGCCCGGGGGGGGACTACGAGCAGTACTTC,CASSPGGDYEQYF
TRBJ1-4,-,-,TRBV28,TGTGCCAGCGGGGGGACTAATGAAAAACTGTTTTTT,CASGGTNEKLFF
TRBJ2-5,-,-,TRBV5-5,TGTGCCAGCAGCCCTGTGGGCCGTTCCCAAGAGACCCAGTACTTC,CASSPVGRSQETQYF
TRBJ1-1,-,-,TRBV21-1,TGTGCCAGCAGCAAAACGATGACAGGGTTGAACACTGAAGCTTTCTTT,CASSKTMTGLNTEAFF
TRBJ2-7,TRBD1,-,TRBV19,TGTGCCAGTAGTATCGGGACAGGGAATTACGAGCAGTACTTC,CASSIGTGNYEQYF
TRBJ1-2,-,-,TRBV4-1,TGCGCCAGCAGCCCGGGACTGGGATATGGCTACACCTTC,CASSPGLGYGYTF
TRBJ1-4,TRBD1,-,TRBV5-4,TGTGCCAGCAGCTTCGGACAGGGAGGAGAAAAACTGTTTTTT,CASSFGQGGEKLFF
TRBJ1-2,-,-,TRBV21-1,TGTGCCAGCAGCCCTACAGGGGTCGATCTCTATGGCTACACCTTC,CASSPTGVDLYGYTF
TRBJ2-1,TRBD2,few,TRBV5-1,TGCGCCAGCAGCTTGGATCCTACTAGCGGGGGGCTTAATGAGCAGTTCTTC,CASSLDPTSGGLNEQFF
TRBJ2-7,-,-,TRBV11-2,TGTGCCAGCAGCCCGCTGTTCAGCTCCTACGAGCAGTACTTC,CASSPLFSSYEQYF
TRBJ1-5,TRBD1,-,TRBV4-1,TGCGCCAGCAGCCACACGACAGGGGTACAGCCCCAGCATTTT,CASSHTTGVQPQHF
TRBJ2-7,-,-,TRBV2,TGTGCCAGCCGATACGCTACCGAGCAGTACTTC,CASRYATEQYF
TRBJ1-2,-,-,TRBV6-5,TGTGCCAGCAGTTCCCCCAGACAGAAGCATAACTATGGCTACACCTTC,CASSSPRQKHNYGYTF
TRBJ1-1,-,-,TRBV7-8,TGTGCCAGCAGCGAAGCGTCGAACACTGAAGCTTTCTTT,CASSEASNTEAFF
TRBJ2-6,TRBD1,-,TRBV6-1,TGTGCCACAGACAGGGGAGCGGGTGGGGCCAACGTCCTGACTTTC,CATDRGAGGANVLTF
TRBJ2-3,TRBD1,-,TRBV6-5,TGTGCCAGCAGTACGGACAGGGGCGGGGATACGCAGTATTTT,CASSTDRGGDTQYF
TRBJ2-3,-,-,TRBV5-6,TGTGCCACTACAGGGACGGGGACAGATACGCAGTATTTT,CATTGTGTDTQYF
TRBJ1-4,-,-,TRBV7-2,TGTGCCAGCAGCTTTAGGGCGGGAGAAAAACTGTTTTTT,CASSFRAGEKLFF